This TCR beta chain was captured in a study of CD8 T cells in Susac syndrome (dated by TCRdb to 2018 to 2020). For the study in its entirety: The study used repertoire sequencing to test whether antigen drove CD8+ T cell activation and differentiation in Susac syndrome.

High-throughput TCR beta sequencing profiled peripheral blood CD8+ and CD4+ T cells from healthy donors, Susac syndrome patients and multiple sclerosis patients. The multiple sclerosis controls were treatment-naive patients who had stable or active relapsing-remitting disease and met the revised McDonald criteria. Bulk CD8+ and CD4+ T cells were purified by magnetic negative isolation, whereas CD8+ TEMRA cells were enriched by FACS. Blood was drawn into EDTA tubes, processed within 24 hours, and PBMCs were isolated by density gradient centrifugation. PBMCs intended for TCR sequencing were cryopreserved in liquid nitrogen and were subsequently thawed in a 37 degrees C water bath. A purity of at least 90% was achieved for sorted or isolated CD4+, CD8+ and CD8+ TEMRA cells. Comments on this clonotype: The specificity of this receptor is unknown. No much larger clone is present one base from it, and per-base qualities are unavailable.

Broader findings and caveats from the paper: The study acknowledged that relatively few individuals were included in the TCR sequencing and HLA analysis.

RNA was extracted using the RNeasy kit, and roughly 0.5 to 1 microgram was reverse transcribed with random hexamers. The immunoSEQ multiplex PCR assay, covering 54 Vbeta and 13 Jbeta segments, was used to amplify TCR beta CDR3 regions. To correct PCR amplification bias, a synthetic template baseline was used for both primer optimization and computational correction. On the study's bioinformatics: Reads were annotated to V, D and J genes per IMGT and analyzed with immunoSEQ Analyzer, keeping only productive sequences. To calculate clonality, Shannon entropy was normalized by log2 of the number of productive unique sequences and then subtracted from one. Public and private clones were assessed among the 100 most prevalent clones of each patient and control. A clone was defined as Susac-specific if it was absent from the healthy and MS cohorts, from roughly 980 published viral clones and from other ImmuneACCESS disease sequences. In-frame beta chains were kept once TCRdb had trimmed the public reads at Q25 with fastp and called clones with MiXCR. Rows are unified per CDR3 protein, each entry keeping the most common DNA and genes. The authors' filters were not applied to this entry. The table for this sample lists a few hundred thousand distinct CDR3 sequences; nearly 97% of them were counted only once. The ten biggest clones cover roughly 0.1% of the sample.

V drops 6 bases and J drops 3 bases, leaving 9 bases in between. From its cysteine to its phenylalanine, the CDR3 spans 12 amino acids. Of the read, only the CDR3 DNA is kept; its 36 bases are in frame from base 1. In this chain, TRBV12-3 or TRBV12-4 is recombined with TRBJ2-7; TRBD1 could be the D gene, as 5 bases match. The material sequenced was CD4+ T cells from PBMCs. This clonotype originated in a human donor with multiple sclerosis. The DNA is TGTGCCAGCAGCCGCAGGGACTACGAGCAGTACTTC. Translated, it reads CASSRRDYEQYF.